This passage covers 31 T cell receptor beta chains from one sample sequenced in a study of T cell responses to AZD1222 COVID-19 vaccine. Clones were read by immunoSEQ multiplex PCR, and TCRdb kept only the in-frame ones, dropping some. The sample holds around 100,000 clones, more than 65% seen once. The specimen comprised peripheral blood, sampled on day 0 of AZD1222 vaccination. Source of these receptors: an adult in good health.

CDR3 sequence: CASSADPDRVYTF. CDR3 sequence (DNA): TGTGCCAGCAGCGCGGACCCCGACAGGGTCTACACCTTC. The chain carries TRBV5-4 and TRBJ1-2, with TRBD1 matching over 7 bases. This CDR3 has 13 amino acids. Germline V CDR1 and CDR2: SGHNT, YYREEE (reference sequence). The junction had 10 bases not matched to a gene; V was cut back by 4 bases and J by 10 bases.

The chain is built from TRBV10-3 and TRBJ2-1; D possibly uses TRBD1 or TRBD2 (6 bases each). CDR1 is ENHRY and CDR2 is SYGVKD in the germline V gene. There are 16 residues in the CDR3. The V gene lost 4 bases and the J gene lost 7 bases, with 20 bases spanning the gap. The CDR3 loop reads CAISGGGLRVRNEQFF. CDR3 nucleotides: TGTGCCATCAGTGGAGGGGGGTTGCGGGTGAGGAATGAGCAGTTCTTC.

The chain joins TRBV29-1 to TRBJ2-2; D is tentatively TRBD1 or TRBD2 (5 bases each). Germline assignment: CDR1 SQVTM and CDR2 ANQGSEA. Trimming took 8 bases from V and 4 from J, leaving 23 bases between them. This CDR3 has 16 amino acids. CDR3 sequence: CSFHWGRIRGTGELFF. In DNA form, the CDR3 reads TGCAGCTTTCATTGGGGGAGAATTCGAGGCACCGGGGAGCTGTTTTTT.

In this sample, this clone turned up a few times. V is TRBV7-5 and J is TRBJ1-1. TRBV7-5 corresponds to a pseudogene. The CDR3 has 16 residues. The CDR3 is CARSLEAPKSNTEAFF. The CDR3 DNA reads TGTGCCAGAAGCTTAGAGGCCCCAAAATCTAACACTGAAGCTTTCTTT.

V gene TRBV4-2 combines with J gene TRBJ2-7; 11 bases align to TRBD2. Germline V gene lookup returns CDR1 LGHNA and CDR2 YNFKEQ. This CDR3 is built from 16 residues. Unmatched junction bases numbered 5, after V lost 3 bases and J lost 1 base. DNA for the CDR3: TGTGCCAGCAGCCAGGAGACTAGCGGGGAATCCTACGAGCAGTACTTC. Translating it yields CASSQETSGESYEQYF.

This clone was found once. The chain is built from TRBV2 and TRBJ1-2, with TRBD1 identical over 12 bases. J was trimmed by 6 bases and V by 6 bases; bases with no gene match: 5. CDR3 length: 14 amino acids. Germline assignment: CDR1 SNHLY and CDR2 FYNNEI. The CDR3 loop reads CASRGDRGLHGYTF. The CDR3 DNA reads as TGTGCCAGCAGGGGGGACAGGGGGCTACATGGCTACACCTTC.

In this sample, this clone turned up a few times. The chain uses TRBV19 and TRBJ1-1; D gene ambiguous. The V and J ends lost 1 base and 6 bases respectively, with 15 bases between them. The CDR3 extends over 15 amino acids. CDR1 LNHDA and CDR2 SQIVND come from the germline V gene (reference sequence). The DNA for the CDR3 is TGTGCCAGTAGTATAGTGATGACTCGACGGCCTGAAGCTTTCTTT. Encoded protein: CASSIVMTRRPEAFF.

The J gene is TRBJ2-5, the V gene TRBV5-1; the match to TRBD2 covers 10 bases. The length of the CDR3 is 16 residues. Germline lookup yields CDR1 SGHRS and CDR2 YFSETQ. Trimming cost V 0 bases and J 5 bases; bases outside gene matches: 7. DNA of the CDR3: TGCGCCAGCAGCTTGGCCACTAGCGGGGATAGCGAGACCCAGTACTTC. Protein product: CASSLATSGDSETQYF. The whole variable domain, filled in from reference TRBV5-1 and TRBJ2-5, reads KAGVTQTPRYLIKTRGQQVTLSCSPISGHRSVSWYQQTPGQGLQFLFEYFSETQRNKGNFPGRFSGRQFSNSRSEMNVSTLELGDSALYLCASSLATSGDSETQYFGPGTRLLVL.

The chain carries TRBV19 and TRBJ2-4; TRBD1 agrees at 7 bases. This CDR3 contains 15 residues. The V gene's germline CDR1 is LNHDA and CDR2 SQIVND (reference sequence). Germline trimming cut 1 base from V and 8 bases from J; bases unmatched to any gene: 8. The CDR3 DNA sequence: TGTGCCAGTAGTATAGGAGGGGCAGGGGGTGACATTCAGTACTTC. Translated, it gives CASSIGGAGGDIQYF.

This clone was observed a few times. The J gene is TRBJ1-2, the V gene TRBV21-1. TRBV21-1 is noted as a pseudogene. The CDR3 covers 13 residues. The CDR3 nucleotides are TGTGCCAGCAGCAGGAGGAGGCTCTATGGCTACACCTTC. Its translation: CASSRRRLYGYTF.

The chain links TRBV11-2 to TRBJ2-7, with 9 bases matching TRBD1. From germline, CDR1 is SGHAT and CDR2 FQNNGV. The J segment lost 2 bases and the V segment lost 5 bases, leaving 7 bases of the junction unmatched. The length of the CDR3 is 15 residues. CDR3 nucleotides: TGTGCCAGCAGCCTGACAGGGACAGGGACCTACGAGCAGTACTTC. As protein: CASSLTGTGTYEQYF.

This chain uses TRBV6-1 with TRBJ1-4; D ambiguous. The CDR3 consists of 14 residues. Between the trimmed V and J ends, which lost 2 bases and 7 bases, there was a span of 11 bases. The germline gives CDR1 MNHNS, CDR2 SASEGT. The CDR3 DNA is TGTGCCAGCAGTGAAAGGCCTACCCGTGAAAAACTGTTTTTT. Encoded protein: CASSERPTREKLFF.

This clone is a singleton in its sample. The chain recombines TRBV28 with TRBJ1-5; D may be TRBD1 (5 bases). Germline V gene sequence: CDR1 MDHEN, CDR2 SYDVKM. This CDR3 has 13 residues. V shed 6 bases and J shed 6 bases, with 12 bases lying between them. The CDR3 DNA sequence: TGTGCCAGCAGGGAGAGGGGTTTTCAGCCCCAGCATTTT. Protein product: CASRERGFQPQHF.

The chain employs TRBV19 and TRBJ2-2, with 9 nucleotides matching TRBD1. The CDR3 length is 15 residues. V trimming: 8 bases; J trimming: 4 bases; junction bases outside the gene matches: 8. In germline, CDR1 is LNHDA, CDR2 SQIVND (reference sequence). Written as DNA, the CDR3 is TGTGCCAGTCAAAACAGGGGGCTAGTCACCGGGGAGCTGTTTTTT. Amino acid sequence: CASQNRGLVTGELFF.

The chain links TRBV18 to TRBJ2-7; no definite D call. Trimming removed 6 bases from V and 7 bases from J, with 13 bases in between. The CDR3 runs to 12 residues. Germline CDR1 is KGHSH and CDR2 is LQKENI. CDR3 sequence: CASSLAVGEQYF. The CDR3 region has the DNA TGTGCCAGCTCCCTCGCGGTCGGGGAGCAGTACTTC.

This clone was found once. CDR3 sequence: CASSFSQLQETQYF. The CDR3 coding sequence is TGTGCCAGCAGTTTTTCTCAGCTCCAAGAGACCCAGTACTTC. The V gene is TRBV27, the J gene TRBJ2-5; D gene unclear. Germline V gene sequence: CDR1 MNHEY, CDR2 SMNVEV (reference sequence). V was shortened by 3 bases and J by 1 base, with 9 bases between the two germline ends. CDR3 length: 14 amino acids.

CDR3 DNA: TGTGCCAGCAGTTACTCCGTGACAGGGGGCCCCGGGGAGCTGTTTTTT. Translated, it gives CASSYSVTGGPGELFF. V gene TRBV6-6 combines with J gene TRBJ2-2; 10 bases are a match to TRBD1. The V and J ends lost 0 bases and 6 bases, in that order; junction bases with no gene match: 4. This CDR3 is built from 16 residues. Germline loops: CDR1 MNHNY, CDR2 SVGAGI (reference sequence).

The rearrangement uses TRBV15 and TRBJ2-2, with 9 bases matching TRBD1. CDR3 length: 17 amino acids. V lost 1 base to trimming and J lost 7 bases; unmatched junction nucleotides: 10. Germline CDR1 and CDR2: LNHNV and YYDKDF (reference sequence). The CDR3 region has the DNA TGTGCCACCAGCAGAGTGGGAGGACAGGGGAACGGCGGGGAGCTGTTTTTT. Translated: CATSRVGGQGNGGELFF. The full variable domain, with the rest looked up from reference TRBV15 and TRBJ2-2, is DAMVIQNPRYQVTQFGKPVTLSCSQTLNHNVMYWYQQKSSQAPKLLFHYYDKDFNNEADTPDNFQSRRPNTSFCFLDIRSPGLGDTAMYLCATSRVGGQGNGGELFFGEGSRLTVL.

CDR3 DNA: TGTGCCAGCAGCGTTTCAGGGGGATTGGGTGAAAAACTGTTTTTT. Protein product: CASSVSGGLGEKLFF. The genes are TRBV9 and TRBJ1-4; 7 bases map to TRBD1. The trim removed 2 bases at V and 7 bases at J, leaving 8 bases unmatched. The germline gives CDR1 SGDLS, CDR2 YYNGEE. CDR3 length: 15 amino acids. Looking up the rest from reference TRBV9 and TRBJ1-4 gives the full variable domain: DSGVTQTPKHLITATGQRVTLRCSPRSGDLSVYWYQQSLDQGLQFLIQYYNGEERAKGNILERFSAQQFPDLHSELNLSSLELGDSALYFCASSVSGGLGEKLFFGSGTQLSVL.

The CDR3 sequence is CSVGTGVGNTIYF. DNA of the CDR3: TGCAGCGTTGGGACAGGGGTTGGAAACACCATATATTTT. This rearrangement joins TRBV29-1 to TRBJ1-3; TRBD1 matches at 9 bases. The CDR3 has 13 residues. The germline V gene encodes CDR1 SQVTM and CDR2 ANQGSEA. Unmatched junction bases numbered 1, after V lost 4 bases and J lost 3 bases.

V is TRBV6-1 and J is TRBJ2-5; D unresolved. Germline V gene data show CDR1 as MNHNS and CDR2 as SASEGT. V was clipped by 2 bases and J by 5 bases, with 9 bases between them. This CDR3 is built from 13 residues. CDR3 residues: CASSEIGVETQYF. The CDR3 DNA follows: TGTGCCAGCAGTGAAATAGGCGTTGAGACCCAGTACTTC.

The J gene is TRBJ1-1, the V gene TRBV7-9; D ambiguous. Germline assignment: CDR1 SEHNR and CDR2 FQNEAQ (reference sequence). The CDR3 consists of 13 residues. Between the trimmed V and J ends, which lost 3 bases and 1 base, there was a span of 6 bases. The CDR3 DNA reads TGTGCCAGCAGCTTCACGGAGAACACTGAAGCTTTCTTT. Its translation: CASSFTENTEAFF.

The chain couples TRBV6-1 to TRBJ1-2, with D hard to call. The V end lost 1 base, the J end lost 12 bases, and 12 bases lay between the germline ends. The germline gives CDR1 MNHNS, CDR2 SASEGT. The CDR3 runs to 12 residues. The CDR3 DNA is TGTGCCAGCAGTGAAGTTGGAGGTCTTGACACCTTC. Encoded protein: CASSEVGGLDTF.

The chain combines TRBV5-1 with TRBJ2-5, with 11 nucleotides matching TRBD2. V was clipped by 5 bases and J by 4 bases; unmatched bases: 4. Germline V gene sequence: CDR1 SGHRS, CDR2 YFSETQ. This CDR3 comprises 14 residues. The CDR3 coding sequence is TGCGCCAGCAGTAGCGGGAGGGCCGGAGAGACCCAGTACTTC. It codes for CASSSGRAGETQYF.

This chain uses TRBV2 with TRBJ1-5; D is possibly TRBD1 (6 bases). The CDR3 covers 14 residues. Germline loops: CDR1 SNHLY, CDR2 FYNNEI. Trimming stripped 5 bases from V and 7 bases from J, with 15 bases between. In DNA, the CDR3 is TGTGCCAGCAGTATTACAGGGAGGGTCCAGCCCCAGCATTTT. Its translation: CASSITGRVQPQHF. Full variable domain (rest looked up from reference TRBV2 and TRBJ1-5): EPEVTQTPSHQVTQMGQEVILRCVPISNHLYFYWYRQILGQKVEFLVSFYNNEISEKSEIFDDQFSVERPDGSNFTLKIRSTKLEDSAMYFCASSITGRVQPQHFGDGTRLSIL.

V is TRBV2 and J is TRBJ1-5; D is unclear. The CDR3 runs 14 residues. Trimming pared 6 bases from V and 10 bases from J, leaving 19 bases between. Looked up from germline, CDR1 is SNHLY and CDR2 is FYNNEI. CDR3: CASSGFSRIDPQHF. The CDR3 region has the DNA TGTGCCAGCAGCGGGTTTTCACGAATCGACCCCCAGCATTTT.

The chain is built from TRBV6-5 and TRBJ2-7; D possibly corresponds to TRBD2 (5 bases). The CDR3 is 14 residues long. The V and J ends lost 4 bases and 6 bases respectively, with 16 bases between them. CDR1 and CDR2 from the germline V gene are MNHEY and SVGAGI. The chain's CDR3 is CASSSSGSHLEQYF. The CDR3 region has the DNA TGTGCCAGCAGTTCCTCGGGAAGCCACCTCGAGCAGTACTTC.

This chain links TRBV19 with TRBJ1-2, with TRBD1 matching over 7 bases. Germline V gene sequence: CDR1 LNHDA, CDR2 SQIVND (reference sequence). J was trimmed by 3 bases and V by 1 base; bases with no gene match: 8. This CDR3 comprises 16 residues. The CDR3 region is CASSIGTGDYYYGYTF. In nucleotides, the CDR3 is TGTGCCAGTAGTATAGGGACAGGAGACTACTACTATGGCTACACCTTC.

The chain has TRBV9 and TRBJ1-2, with TRBD1 matching 7 bases. CDR1 and CDR2 from the germline V gene are SGDLS and YYNGEE. The length of the CDR3 is 15 residues. Losses at the gene ends were 3 bases for V and 4 bases for J; bases not matched to a gene: 9. The DNA for the CDR3 is TGTGCCAGCAGCGACGGGGGAGGGGGCGTCTATGGCTACACCTTC. Its protein is CASSDGGGGVYGYTF.

V gene TRBV27 combines with J gene TRBJ2-4; D is unresolved. The germline V and J ends were trimmed by 6 bases and 6 bases, with 6 bases remaining between them. CDR1 is MNHEY and CDR2 is SMNVEV in the germline V gene (reference sequence). The CDR3 has 11 amino acids. Here the CDR3 DNA reads TGTGCCAGCAGGCTAGGAAACATTCAGTACTTC. It encodes CASRLGNIQYF.

V is TRBV5-1 and J is TRBJ2-1; a weak D match, TRBD2 (6 bases). CDR1 is SGHRS and CDR2 is YFSETQ in the germline V gene. Trimming took 4 bases from V and 4 from J, leaving 15 bases between them. The CDR3 sequence is 15 residues long. CDR3 bases: TGCGCCAGCAGCCTAGGAGGGTACAGTTACAATGAGCAGTTCTTC. Its translation: CASSLGGYSYNEQFF. The whole variable domain, filled in from reference TRBV5-1 and TRBJ2-1, reads KAGVTQTPRYLIKTRGQQVTLSCSPISGHRSVSWYQQTPGQGLQFLFEYFSETQRNKGNFPGRFSGRQFSNSRSEMNVSTLELGDSALYLCASSLGGYSYNEQFFGPGTRLTVL.